The rows below give T cell receptor beta chains drawn from one sample of a study of T cells after yellow fever vaccination. TCRdb recomputed calls from the 5' RACE reads with MiXCR, one row per CDR3 protein. Of 230,000 or so distinct CDR3 sequences in the sample, more than 6.5% were seen once. Source: CD4+ T cells sorted from PBMCs, taken on the day of the yellow fever booster vaccination. The receptor set was obtained from a man aged 30 to 39 who received the YFV17D yellow fever vaccine. Both conserved end residues are part of each CDR3. Fields, in order: V gene, J gene, D gene, clone size, CDR3 DNA, CDR3 protein. The D gene is left open where the match is weak. Only part of the rows carry a size: once, few, many, or a class if the clone is expanded.

TRBV3-1	TRBJ1-1	TRBD1	few	TGTGCCAGCACTATGGACAGGGAGACTGAAGCTTTCTTT	CASTMDRETEAFF
TRBV5-4	TRBJ2-3	TRBD2	NA	TGTGCCAGCAGCTTGGGGCCTAGCGGAGCCACCCAAGATACGCAGTATTTT	CASSLGPSGATQDTQYF
TRBV4-3	TRBJ2-7	TRBD2	few	TGCGCCAGCAGCCAAGGTCCCGGGACTAGTCAGTACTTC	CASSQGPGTSQYF
TRBV4-3	TRBJ2-1	TRBD2	NA	TGCGCCAGCAGCCGAGTCGGGACTAGCGGGGCAAAGGTGCAGTTCTTC	CASSRVGTSGAKVQFF
TRBV6-1	TRBJ2-5	TRBD2	few	TGTGCCAGCAGGATAGGAGCGGGAGTTTCCGAGACCCAGTACTTC	CASRIGAGVSETQYF
TRBV27	TRBJ2-5	NA	few	TGTGCCACCCTATCGAGGGGTCGGTACTTC	CATLSRGRYF
TRBV7-2	TRBJ2-5	NA	many	TGTGCCAGCAGCTTAGTACTGGAGACCCAGTACTTC	CASSLVLETQYF
TRBV20-1	TRBJ1-1	TRBD1	many	TGCAGTGCCTTGACAGGGAGCACTGAAGCTTTCTTT	CSALTGSTEAFF
TRBV18	TRBJ2-5	NA	few	TGTGCCAGCTCACTAACAACAGGGAGAGAGACCCAGTACTTC	CASSLTTGRETQYF
TRBV7-2	TRBJ2-1	TRBD2	many	TGTGCCAGCTCAAGGCTAGCGGGGTACAATGAGCAGTTCTTC	CASSRLAGYNEQFF
TRBV29-1	TRBJ2-1	TRBD1	NA	TGCAGCGTTATATACACAGGGGGCGGGCCCTCCTACAATGAGCAGTTCTTC	CSVIYTGGGPSYNEQFF
TRBV11-2	TRBJ1-1	NA	many	TGTGCCAGCAGCTTAATTACGGCAGGCCCGGGTGAAGCTTTCTTT	CASSLITAGPGEAFF
TRBV4-3	TRBJ2-5	NA	few	TGCGCCAGCAGCCAAGGCGAATCGTCTCAGGAGACCCAGTACTTC	CASSQGESSQETQYF
TRBV7-8	TRBJ2-1	NA	many	TGTGCCAGCAGCTTGGCGCGGAGCCACTACAATGAGCAGTTCTTC	CASSLARSHYNEQFF
TRBV5-5	TRBJ2-7	NA	NA	TGTGCCAGCAGCCTTCACCCCGGGACGGAGTCCTACGAGCAGTACTTC	CASSLHPGTESYEQYF
TRBV25-1	TRBJ2-3	NA	many	TGTGCCAGCAGTGAATTTTCCGGGCCGTCAGGGATAGATACGCAGTATTTT	CASSEFSGPSGIDTQYF
TRBV6-2/TRBV6-3	TRBJ2-7	NA	few	TGTGCCAGCGGTAACAACGAGCAGTACTTC	CASGNNEQYF
TRBV2	TRBJ2-3	TRBD2	NA	TGTGCCAAGGGACTAGCGGACACAGATACGCAGTATTTT	CAKGLADTDTQYF
TRBV19	TRBJ2-2	NA	few	TGTGCCAGTAGTGGCCTAGGCGGGGAGCTGTTTTTT	CASSGLGGELFF
TRBV11-2	TRBJ2-7	TRBD2	NA	TGTGCCAGCAGCCACGGGCTAGCGGCCTCCGAGCAGTACTTC	CASSHGLAASEQYF
TRBV6-5	TRBJ1-1	NA	many	TGTGCCAGCAGTTATCAACGACAGATGAACACTGAAGCTTTCTTT	CASSYQRQMNTEAFF
TRBV20-1	TRBJ2-3	TRBD2	NA	TGCAGTGCTAGAAACGCGGGAGGGCCCGGAGATACGCAGTATTTT	CSARNAGGPGDTQYF
TRBV6-2/TRBV6-3	TRBJ2-5	NA	many	TGTGCCATCGCGGTGGGAGAGACCCAGTACTTC	CAIAVGETQYF
TRBV18	TRBJ2-3	NA	many	TGTGCCAGCTCACCCGTAGCGGCAGATACGCAGTATTTT	CASSPVAADTQYF
TRBV4-2	TRBJ2-3	NA	many	TGTGCCAGCAGCCAAGAGATCGCAGCAGTGAGGCTTACGCAGTATTTT	CASSQEIAAVRLTQYF
TRBV28	TRBJ2-3	TRBD1	few	TGTGCCAGCAACCAAGGGGGCGAAACGCAGTATTTT	CASNQGGETQYF
TRBV20-1	TRBJ2-1	NA	many	TGCAGTGCTAGACCTCAGGAGGGTTCTTCCTACAATGAGCAGTTCTTC	CSARPQEGSSYNEQFF
TRBV7-2	TRBJ2-2	NA	few	TGTGCCAGCAGCAGCATCGTGGGCGGGGAGCTGTTTTTT	CASSSIVGGELFF
TRBV20-1	TRBJ2-1	NA	few	TGCAGTGCTAGATGGGGTCCGAATGAGCAGTTCTTC	CSARWGPNEQFF
TRBV12-3/TRBV12-4	TRBJ1-1	NA	many	TGTGCCAGCAGCCCAACGTCCGTACGGGGGACTGAAGCTTTCTTT	CASSPTSVRGTEAFF
TRBV29-1	TRBJ2-3	NA	NA	TGCAGCGTTGGATGGGATACGCAGTATTTT	CSVGWDTQYF
TRBV20-1	TRBJ2-3	TRBD2	few	TGCAGTGCTAGACGTCCTCGGACTAGCACCCCAGATACGCAGTATTTT	CSARRPRTSTPDTQYF
TRBV20-1	TRBJ2-7	NA	few	TGCAGTGTTTACCGGGAGCCCCACGAGCAGTACTTC	CSVYREPHEQYF
TRBV10-3	TRBJ1-5	NA	NA	TGTGCCATCAGTGATGTGGACGAGAAGGGTCAGCCCCAGCATTTT	CAISDVDEKGQPQHF
TRBV14	TRBJ2-4	NA	NA	TGTGCCAGCAGCCTCGTCCGGGACATTCAGTACTTC	CASSLVRDIQYF
TRBV5-1	TRBJ1-1	TRBD1	few	TGCGCCAGCAGCCCGGACAGGGGTATAGGGAACACTGAAGCTTTCTTT	CASSPDRGIGNTEAFF
TRBV7-3	TRBJ2-1	TRBD2	few	TGTGCCAGCAGCTCTTATGGATCTAGCGGGAGGAGGTCCGACAATGAGCAGTTCTTC	CASSSYGSSGRRSDNEQFF
TRBV11-2	TRBJ1-1	NA	NA	TGTGCCAGCAGCTTAGAACGTCACCGGCCTGAAGCTTTCTTT	CASSLERHRPEAFF
TRBV11-2	TRBJ2-7	NA	NA	TGTGCCAGCAGCGCATTAGGTGGAGGGGACGAGCAGTACTTC	CASSALGGGDEQYF
TRBV7-9	TRBJ2-1	TRBD2	NA	TGTGCCAGCAGCCGAAATGGGACTACTTTTTACTCTGAGCAGTTCTTC	CASSRNGTTFYSEQFF
TRBV14	TRBJ2-7	NA	many	TGTGCCAGCAGCCCGGGGGTTAGGGCCTACGAGCAGTACTTC	CASSPGVRAYEQYF
TRBV15	TRBJ1-2	NA	NA	TGTGCCACCAGCAGAGAAGGGGGAGGTAAACTCTATGGCTACACCTTC	CATSREGGGKLYGYTF
TRBV5-1	TRBJ2-4	TRBD1	few	TGCGCCAGCAACCCGGGTAGGGGGCGACCCGGGCTCGTAGCCAAAAACATTCAGTACTTC	CASNPGRGRPGLVAKNIQYF
TRBV11-2	TRBJ2-2	NA	many	TGTGCCAGCAGCTTAGATTTGACCGGGGAGCTGTTTTTT	CASSLDLTGELFF
TRBV29-1	TRBJ2-6	NA	many	TGCAGCGTAGGGTTCTCTGGGGCCAACGTCCTGACTTTC	CSVGFSGANVLTF
TRBV6-2/TRBV6-3	TRBJ2-1	NA	few	TGTGCCAGCAGTTATTTCGATCGGGGCAATGAGCAGTTCTTC	CASSYFDRGNEQFF
TRBV20-1	TRBJ2-3	TRBD2	many	TGCAGTGCTAGGCGACTAGCCACAGATACGCAGTATTTT	CSARRLATDTQYF
TRBV6-2/TRBV6-3	TRBJ2-3	NA	NA	TGTGCCAGCACCAAAAGGGATACGCAGTATTTT	CASTKRDTQYF
TRBV27	TRBJ2-7	NA	many	TGTGCCAGCAACGGGGGCTACGAGCAGTACTTC	CASNGGYEQYF
TRBV9	TRBJ2-1	TRBD2	few	TGTGCCAGCAGCGAGGGACTAGCGGGAGGAGGGGCCTACAATGAGCAGTTCTTC	CASSEGLAGGGAYNEQFF
TRBV27	TRBJ2-1	TRBD2	NA	TGTGCCAGCAGTTTAGCTAGCGGGAACTCCCCCAACAATGAGCAGTTCTTC	CASSLASGNSPNNEQFF
TRBV5-1	TRBJ1-2	TRBD1	few	TGCGCCAGCAGCTACGGACAGGGGTTCTCTAACTATGGCTACACCTTC	CASSYGQGFSNYGYTF
TRBV5-6	TRBJ1-2	NA	NA	TGTGCCAGCAGCCTTCCCGGGACGAATGGCGGCTACACCTTC	CASSLPGTNGGYTF
TRBV5-1	TRBJ2-7	NA	few	TGCGCCAGCAGCGTAGGGGCGGGACACGGGGTCTACGAGCAGTACTTC	CASSVGAGHGVYEQYF
TRBV5-1	TRBJ1-5	NA	NA	TGCGCCAGCAGCTTGGCCGCGGGGGAACAGCCCCAGCATTTT	CASSLAAGEQPQHF